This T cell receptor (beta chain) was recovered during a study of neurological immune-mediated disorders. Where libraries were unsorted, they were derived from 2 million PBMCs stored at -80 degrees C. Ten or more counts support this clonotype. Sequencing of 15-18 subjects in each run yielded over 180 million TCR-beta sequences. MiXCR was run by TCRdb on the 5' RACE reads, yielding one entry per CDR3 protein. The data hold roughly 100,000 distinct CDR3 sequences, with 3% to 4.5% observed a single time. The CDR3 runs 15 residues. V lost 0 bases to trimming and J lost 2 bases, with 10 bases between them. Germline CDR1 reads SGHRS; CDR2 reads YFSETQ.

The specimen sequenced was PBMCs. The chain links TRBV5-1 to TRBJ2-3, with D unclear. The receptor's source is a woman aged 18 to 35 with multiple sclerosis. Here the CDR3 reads CASSLVGSVTDTQYF. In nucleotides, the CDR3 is TGCGCCAGCAGCTTGGTAGGATCCGTCACAGATACGCAGTATTTT.